This section outlines one T cell receptor beta chain sequence together with its context. CD45RO negativity and positive selection for CCR7 defined naive CD8 cells, a population that excluded terminally differentiated effector memory CD45RA+ cells. Libraries were prepared by immunoSEQ multiplex PCR; TCRdb keeps only in-frame clonotypes and omits some of them. Of about 2.2 million clones in the sample, 93% are singletons; the top ten hold 1.5% to 2%. This entry comes from a study of shared clonotypes between healthy human individuals. The CDR3 totals 11 residues. The V end was cut by 11 bases, the J end by 4 bases, with 12 bases between. Per germline, CDR1 MNHNS and CDR2 SASEGT.

The receptor was isolated from a man aged 18 to 30 in good health. Some clones in this sample may be carry-over from other donors' samples. J is TRBJ2-7 and V is TRBV6-1; perhaps TRBD2 as D (5 bases). Sequenced sample: naive CD8+ T cells from PBMCs. CDR3 bases: TGTGCCGTAGCTACGGGATACGAGCAGTACTTC. Translation: CAVATGYEQYF.